The 28 T cell receptor beta chains listed next were all sequenced from one sample in a study of cytomegalovirus exposure and HLA in healthy donors. The method was immunoSEQ multiplex PCR; TCRdb's version includes in-frame clones alone and lacks a portion of them. The sample gives 150,000 to 200,000 clones, roughly 91% of which show up once; 2.5% to 3.5% is in the top ten. Sequencing used PBMCs. These receptor sequences come from a man between 18 and 29 years old in good health and CMV-seronegative.

The J gene is TRBJ2-2, the V gene TRBV7-8; 8 nucleotides agree with TRBD1. The CDR3 has 19 amino acids. CDR1 and CDR2 from the germline V gene are SGHVS and FQNEAQ. Trimming cost V 6 bases and J 4 bases; bases outside gene matches: 19. The CDR3 here is CASSPRPGQGAVRTGELFF. In DNA form, the CDR3 reads TGTGCCAGCAGTCCACGGCCGGGGCAGGGGGCAGTCCGCACCGGGGAGCTGTTTTTT. Together with reference TRBV7-8 and TRBJ2-2, the CDR3 gives the full variable domain: GAGVSQSPRYKVAKRGQDVALRCDPISGHVSLFWYQQALGQGPEFLTYFQNEAQLDKSGLPSDRFFAERPEGSVSTLKIQRTQQEDSAVYLCASSPRPGQGAVRTGELFFGEGSRLTVL.

This chain joins TRBV6-1 and TRBJ1-1; D uncertain. V lost 7 bases to trimming and J lost 3 bases, with 9 bases between them. The CDR3 consists of 12 residues. The germline V gene encodes CDR1 MNHNS and CDR2 SASEGT. CDR3 region: CASTLRDTEAFF. The CDR3 DNA reads as TGTGCCAGCACCCTACGGGACACTGAAGCTTTCTTT.

V gene TRBV27 combines with J gene TRBJ2-2; tentatively, D is TRBD2 (5 bases). The V gene lost 2 bases and the J gene lost 6 bases, with 7 bases spanning the gap. Germline V gives CDR1 MNHEY, CDR2 SMNVEV (reference sequence). The CDR3 is 13 amino acids. The CDR3 is CASSLKAAGELFF. The CDR3, as DNA: TGTGCCAGCAGTTTAAAAGCGGCCGGGGAGCTGTTTTTT.

The CDR3 spells CASSFTGTLNTEAFF. CDR3 nucleotides: TGCGCCAGCAGCTTCACGGGGACATTGAACACTGAAGCTTTCTTT. The rearrangement links TRBV5-1 to TRBJ1-1; possibly TRBD1 for D (6 bases). The CDR3 consists of 15 residues. Germline V gives CDR1 SGHRS, CDR2 YFSETQ. Trimming left V 2 bases short and J 0 bases short, with 11 bases between.

The V call is TRBV10-3, the J call TRBJ2-3; D may be TRBD2 (6 bases). V lost 3 bases and J 3 bases, leaving 16 bases between the germline ends. The CDR3 covers 16 residues. Germline V gives CDR1 ENHRY, CDR2 SYGVKD. CDR3 sequence reads: CAISESELAVTDTQYF. In nucleotides, the CDR3 is TGTGCCATCAGTGAATCCGAACTAGCCGTAACAGATACGCAGTATTTT.

The chain couples TRBV6-6 to TRBJ1-1, with a weak D call TRBD1 (6 bases). The CDR3 spans 15 residues. Trimming left V 6 bases short and J 0 bases short, with 14 bases between. Germline lookup yields CDR1 MNHNY and CDR2 SVGAGI (reference sequence). CDR3 loop: CASSTRGYMNTEAFF. The CDR3 DNA sequence: TGTGCCAGCAGCACCAGGGGATATATGAACACTGAAGCTTTCTTT.

The V and J genes are TRBV19 and TRBJ1-2; no reliable D call. With 4 bases removed from V and 3 bases from J, the gap between germline ends came to 6 bases. The CDR3 spans 12 residues. Germline-derived CDR1 and CDR2 are LNHDA and SQIVND (reference sequence). The CDR3 spells CASSTDYYGYTF. The CDR3 DNA reads as TGTGCCAGTAGTACTGACTACTATGGCTACACCTTC.

The chain carries TRBV27 and TRBJ2-7, with TRBD1 matching 9 bases. J gave up 1 base and V 7 bases, and 8 bases lay outside the gene matches. This CDR3 has 15 amino acids. The germline V gene encodes CDR1 MNHEY and CDR2 SMNVEV (reference sequence). CDR3 in amino acids: CASIGATGGSYEQYF. The DNA of the CDR3 is TGTGCCAGCATTGGTGCGACAGGGGGATCCTACGAGCAGTACTTC.

The gene calls are TRBV5-5 and TRBJ2-2; D uncertain. The CDR3 extends over 14 amino acids. V lost 3 bases and J lost 0, with 6 bases in between. Germline V CDR1 and CDR2: SGHKS, YYEKEE (reference sequence). The CDR3 sequence: CASSSHANTGELFF. The CDR3 nucleotides are TGTGCCAGCAGCTCACACGCGAACACCGGGGAGCTGTTTTTT.

V usage is TRBV27 and J usage is TRBJ1-6, with 9 bases lining up with TRBD1. Trimming cost V 1 base and J 8 bases; bases outside gene matches: 9. Per the germline V gene, CDR1 is MNHEY and CDR2 is SMNVEV (reference sequence). This CDR3 contains 17 residues. In DNA form, the CDR3 reads TGTGCCAGCAGTTTATTCCCTCGGACAGGGGTCCATTCACCCCTCCACTTT. Its protein product is CASSLFPRTGVHSPLHF.

The chain employs TRBV10-3 and TRBJ2-2; 11 bases fit TRBD1. Germline values: CDR1 ENHRY, CDR2 SYGVKD. There are 17 residues in the CDR3. The V gene end was trimmed by 10 bases and the J gene end by 5 bases; junction bases not matched to a gene: 15. The CDR3 region has the DNA TGTGCCACCCTGGCCCCTCCGGGACAGGGGGTTACCGGGGAGCTGTTTTTT. Amino acids: CATLAPPGQGVTGELFF.

This chain connects TRBV9 to TRBJ2-7, with TRBD2 identical over 7 bases. The length of the CDR3 is 14 residues. V was pared by 2 bases and J by 2 bases, with 4 bases of the junction left unmatched. Germline V gene sequence: CDR1 SGDLS, CDR2 YYNGEE. CDR3 amino acids: CASSVEREPYEQYF. CDR3 DNA: TGTGCCAGCAGCGTTGAGCGGGAACCCTACGAGCAGTACTTC.

The rearrangement uses TRBV10-3 and TRBJ1-1, with D uncertain. Germline CDR1 ENHRY, CDR2 SYGVKD. There are 13 residues in the CDR3. V was trimmed by 7 bases and J by 1 base, leaving 10 bases between them. CDR3 coding DNA: TGTGCCATCACCTCCGCCGGGAACACTGAAGCTTTCTTT. This encodes CAITSAGNTEAFF.

The V gene is TRBV4-1, the J gene TRBJ2-1, with D perhaps TRBD2 (6 bases). CDR3 length: 15 residues. The germline gives CDR1 MGHRA, CDR2 YSYEKL. Trimming removed 6 bases from V and 7 bases from J, with 19 bases in between. This chain's CDR3 is CASRETGTRVNEQFF. The CDR3 nucleotides are TGCGCCAGCAGGGAAACCGGGACTCGCGTAAATGAGCAGTTCTTC.

The J gene is TRBJ2-4, the V gene TRBV28; D perhaps matches TRBD2 (5 bases). The length of the CDR3 is 14 residues. V was clipped by 7 bases and J by 6 bases, with 16 bases between them. Germline V lookup: CDR1 MDHEN, CDR2 SYDVKM. The CDR3 protein is CASTPMAEVNIQYF. In DNA form, the CDR3 reads TGTGCCAGCACCCCGATGGCGGAGGTAAACATTCAGTACTTC.

The chain recombines TRBV6-6 with TRBJ1-5; the D gene is possibly TRBD1 (6 bases). Trimming cost V 2 bases and J 7 bases, with 12 bases left between them. CDR1 and CDR2 (germline): MNHNY, SVGAGI (reference sequence). The CDR3 contains 14 residues. The CDR3, as DNA: TGTGCCAGCAGTTACGTCGCAGGGGCACAGCCCCAGCATTTT. This encodes CASSYVAGAQPQHF.

The V call is TRBV2, the J call TRBJ1-1; no firm D call. Germline lookup yields CDR1 SNHLY and CDR2 FYNNEI. Trimming took 5 bases from V and 5 from J, leaving 15 bases between them. The CDR3 loop spans 14 amino acids. CDR3 bases: TGTGCCAGCAGTCCCACAGATATCAGGACTGAAGCTTTCTTT. This encodes CASSPTDIRTEAFF.

J is TRBJ2-7 and V is TRBV28; 7 bases map to TRBD1. This CDR3 spans 15 amino acids. Germline values: CDR1 MDHEN, CDR2 SYDVKM. The V segment lost 5 bases and the J segment 2 bases; nucleotides outside the gene matches: 9. CDR3 sequence reads: CASSPYQGTAYEQYF. DNA of the CDR3: TGTGCCAGCAGTCCGTATCAAGGGACAGCCTACGAGCAGTACTTC.

A word on this clone: Other DNA sequences within the sample encode an identical CDR3. The J gene is TRBJ2-7, the V gene TRBV28; TRBD1 agrees at 8 bases. The CDR3 has 14 residues. Trimming cost V 2 bases and J 0 bases; bases outside gene matches: 0. Germline CDR1 MDHEN, CDR2 SYDVKM. The CDR3 reads CASSLGQGSYEQYF. CDR3 DNA sequence: TGTGCCAGCAGTTTAGGACAGGGCTCCTACGAGCAGTACTTC.

The chain has TRBV25-1 and TRBJ1-4; 9 bases align to TRBD1. The CDR3 covers 16 residues. From germline, CDR1 is MGHDK and CDR2 SYGVNS. The junction had 8 bases not matched to a gene; V was cut back by 2 bases and J by 7 bases. The CDR3 loop reads CASSEGTGGLGEKLFF. In DNA form, the CDR3 reads TGTGCCAGCAGTGAAGGAACAGGGGGCCTTGGTGAAAAACTGTTTTTT. Filled out from reference TRBV25-1 and TRBJ1-4, the complete variable domain reads EADIYQTPRYLVIGTGKKITLECSQTMGHDKMYWYQQDPGMELHLIHYSYGVNSTEKGDLSSESTVSRIRTEHFPLTLESARPSHTSQYLCASSEGTGGLGEKLFFGSGTQLSVL.

This CDR3 reads CASSSGLAGQETQYF. The DNA of the CDR3 is TGTGCCAGCAGCTCGGGACTAGCAGGCCAAGAGACCCAGTACTTC. The chain has TRBV5-4 and TRBJ2-5; 9 bases align to TRBD2. Germline V CDR1 and CDR2: SGHNT, YYREEE (reference sequence). Trimming removed 3 bases from V and 1 base from J; junction bases left unmatched: 4. This CDR3 region has 15 residues.

There are a few counts of this clone. The chain links TRBV4-1 to TRBJ2-7; TRBD1 matches 7 bases. Per germline, CDR1 MGHRA and CDR2 YSYEKL. The junction had 10 bases not matched to a gene; V was cut back by 2 bases and J by 0 bases. CDR3 length equals 17 residues. CDR3 residues: CASSQPRGQLSSYEQYV. In DNA, the CDR3 is TGCGCCAGCAGCCAACCTAGGGGGCAGTTAAGCTCCTACGAGCAGTACGTC.

The chain couples TRBV10-2 to TRBJ2-5, with 12 bases lining up with TRBD2. V was pared by 3 bases and J by 5 bases, with 7 bases of the junction left unmatched. Germline CDR1 and CDR2: WSHSY and SAAADI. The CDR3 is 16 amino acids. CDR3 region: CASSDGTSGSRETQYF. The CDR3 nucleotides are TGCGCCAGCAGTGACGGGACTAGCGGGTCCCGGGAGACCCAGTACTTC.

The chain employs TRBV7-6 and TRBJ2-2; 11 bases are a match to TRBD1. The CDR3 sequence is 19 residues long. Trimming cost V 1 base and J 4 bases; bases outside gene matches: 11. The germline V gene has CDR1 SGHVS and CDR2 FNYEAQ. CDR3 residues: CASSLGAAGTGGRTGELFF. CDR3 in DNA: TGTGCCAGCAGCTTAGGGGCTGCCGGGACAGGGGGGCGCACCGGGGAGCTGTTTTTT.

This clone was seen a handful of times. The V gene is TRBV7-9, the J gene TRBJ1-6, with D maybe TRBD1 (6 bases). The CDR3 runs to 14 residues. Deletions cut 5 bases from V and 11 bases from J, with 16 bases between. CDR1 is SEHNR, CDR2 FQNEAQ, per germline (reference sequence). The DNA for the CDR3 is TGTGCCAGCAGCCCGGACACTTCAGGGGCACCCCTCCACTTT. This translates into CASSPDTSGAPLHF.

The rearrangement uses TRBV19 and TRBJ2-1, with TRBD2 as a possible D gene (6 bases). Germline loops: CDR1 LNHDA, CDR2 SQIVND (reference sequence). The CDR3 is made up of 15 amino acids. Trimming took 3 bases from V and 5 from J, leaving 14 bases between them. The CDR3 sequence is CASSIPVDYHNEQFF. For the CDR3, the DNA is TGTGCCAGTAGTATCCCCGTGGACTACCACAATGAGCAGTTCTTC. The full variable domain, its missing parts supplied by reference TRBV19 and TRBJ2-1, is DGGITQSPKYLFRKEGQNVTLSCEQNLNHDAMYWYRQDPGQGLRLIYYSQIVNDFQKGDIAEGYSVSREKKESFPLTVTSAQKNPTAFYLCASSIPVDYHNEQFFGPGTRLTVL.

J is TRBJ1-5 and V is TRBV29-1; 7 nucleotides agree with TRBD1. The CDR3 extends over 13 amino acids. In germline, CDR1 is SQVTM, CDR2 ANQGSEA. The trim removed 2 bases at V and 7 bases at J, leaving 5 bases unmatched. The CDR3 nucleotides are TGCAGCGTTGAATTGGGCAGGGGGCAGCCCCAGCATTTT. Translated: CSVELGRGQPQHF.

V is TRBV4-3 and J is TRBJ1-4, with 7 positions matching TRBD1. Looked up from germline, CDR1 is LGHNA and CDR2 is YSLEER. CDR3 length: 15 amino acids. The trim removed 3 bases at V and 4 bases at J, leaving 5 bases unmatched. Here the CDR3 reads CASSHARGFNEKLFF. Here the CDR3 DNA reads TGCGCCAGCAGCCATGCCAGGGGGTTTAATGAAAAACTGTTTTTT.